Listed below are T cell receptor beta chains from one sample, sequenced in a study of breast tumors, draining lymph nodes, adjacent tissues. TCRdb reprocessed the multiplex PCR reads with MiXCR, giving one entry per CDR3 protein. In the table there are about 200,000 distinct CDR3 sequences, 31% of which are singletons. The material sequenced was axillary lymph node tissue. These receptors originate from a female donor with breast cancer. Some clones in this sample may be carry-over from other donors' samples. CDR3s leave out the opening cysteine and the closing phenylalanine or tryptophan. The order of the fields is J gene, V gene, CDR3 protein.

J: TRBJ2-7
V: TRBV7-9
CDR3: ASSFGLADSSYEQY

J: TRBJ1-2
V: TRBV20-1
CDR3: SARAVRAGYT

J: TRBJ2-1
V: TRBV7-8
CDR3: ASSSPGTSGRPEQF

J: TRBJ2-1
V: TRBV9
CDR3: ASSGGHGYNEQS

J: TRBJ2-5
V: TRBV4-1
CDR3: ASSRSGDGVRETQY

J: TRBJ1-2
V: TRBV28
CDR3: ASSPYRGQQYGYT

J: TRBJ2-3
V: TRBV20-1
CDR3: SARKAQGADTQY

J: TRBJ1-5
V: TRBV20-1
CDR3: SARDMNAWQPQH

J: TRBJ2-2
V: TRBV5-1
CDR3: ASSRDRVHRGAV

J: TRBJ1-1
V: TRBV5-6
CDR3: ASSFGTANTEAF

J: TRBJ2-7
V: TRBV5-6
CDR3: ASSPRRLSYEQY

J: TRBJ1-2
V: TRBV3-1
CDR3: ASSQGRVDGYT

J: TRBJ2-6
V: TRBV4-2
CDR3: ASSQSQGAGANVLT

J: TRBJ1-5
V: TRBV5-8
CDR3: ASTIWGESAQH